The T cell receptor beta chain described here comes from a study of T cell repertoires in cytomegalovirus infection. Germline lookup yields CDR1 SGHAT and CDR2 FQDESV (reference sequence). The CDR3 runs to 14 residues. V lost 2 bases, J lost 6 bases, and 13 bases lay in between. This clonotype occurred a few times. Antigen: not known. From the reads, TCRdb called clonotypes with MiXCR, one entry per CDR3 protein. The table includes roughly 800,000 distinct CDR3 sequences, almost 30% detected once. Sequencing was performed on cultured CD8+ T cells from PBMCs, taken from culture after CMV antigen stimulation. The chain links TRBV11-1 to TRBJ1-1; D possibly corresponds to TRBD1 (5 bases). The TCR was taken from a human donor in good health (CMV status not recorded). Some clones in this sample may be carry-over from other donors' samples. CDR3 sequence (DNA): TGTGCCAGCAGCTTATTCGACAGTACAGCTGAAGCTTTCTTT. It encodes CASSLFDSTAEAFF.